What follows are 22 T cell receptor beta chains derived from one specimen sequenced in a study of blood T cell repertoires in COVID-19. This table comes from immunoSEQ multiplex PCR, and its TCRdb copy is limited to in-frame clones, with some not included. The repertoire holds under 350,000 clones, with roughly 89% as singletons. The sequencing sample was made of peripheral blood. These receptors were taken from a man between 45 and 60 years old with acute or convalescent COVID-19.

The CDR3 is CASSSGGGSYNSPLHF. DNA of the CDR3: TGCGCCAGCAGCTCGGGAGGGGGCTCCTATAATTCACCCCTCCACTTT. The J gene is TRBJ1-6, the V gene TRBV5-1, with D possibly matching TRBD1 (6 bases). Trimming left V 3 bases short and J 0 bases short, with 10 bases between. Germline lookup yields CDR1 SGHRS and CDR2 YFSETQ. The CDR3 has 16 amino acids.

The rearrangement uses TRBV5-8 and TRBJ1-2; 10 bases match TRBD1. Germline CDR1 reads SGHTS; CDR2 reads YDEGEE. This CDR3 spans 15 amino acids. Trimming took 4 bases from V and 2 from J; bases not matched to a gene: 5. CDR3: CASSQRQGANYGYTF. The CDR3 nucleotides read TGTGCCAGCAGCCAGCGACAGGGGGCGAACTATGGCTACACCTTC.

This chain joins TRBV10-2 and TRBJ2-7; tentative D call: TRBD1 (6 bases). Germline V gives CDR1 WSHSY, CDR2 SAAADI. With 3 bases removed from V and 4 bases from J, the gap between germline ends came to 7 bases. The CDR3 spans 12 residues. The CDR3 loop is CASSDRGYEQYF. CDR3 coding DNA: TGCGCCAGCAGTGACAGGGGATACGAGCAGTACTTC.

The CDR3 reads CSVEASLTEAFF. The CDR3 DNA reads as TGCAGCGTTGAAGCCAGTCTCACTGAAGCTTTCTTT. The chain couples TRBV29-1 to TRBJ1-1; D gene uncertain. The CDR3 totals 12 residues. The germline V gene encodes CDR1 SQVTM and CDR2 ANQGSEA. The germline V and J ends were trimmed by 1 base and 4 bases, with 7 bases remaining between them.

The gene calls are TRBV7-2 and TRBJ2-5; D call uncertain. The CDR3 has 15 residues. With 1 base removed from V and 4 bases from J, the gap between germline ends came to 13 bases. Germline lookup yields CDR1 SGHTA and CDR2 FQGNSA. CDR3 sequence: CASSLVASGGETQYF. The CDR3 bases are TGTGCCAGCAGCTTAGTGGCCTCGGGTGGAGAGACCCAGTACTTC.

This clone was observed once. The V and J genes are TRBV20-1 and TRBJ1-1; D not certain. The germline V and J ends were trimmed by 8 bases and 1 base, with 8 bases remaining between them. The CDR3 is made up of 11 amino acids. Germline V gives CDR1 DFQATT, CDR2 SNEGSKA (reference sequence). The DNA for the CDR3 is TGCAGTCCGTCGGGGAACACTGAAGCTTTCTTT. Translating it yields CSPSGNTEAFF.

This clone has more than one count but fewer than ten. This sequence may be a read error, since a much larger clone differs from it by one base. The chain is built from TRBV7-2 and TRBJ1-1, with a tentative D call TRBD1 (5 bases). The V gene lost 5 bases and the J gene lost 0 bases, with 7 bases spanning the gap. The CDR3 is 13 residues long. The germline V gene has CDR1 SGHTA and CDR2 FQGNSA. CDR3 nucleotides: TGTGCCAGCAGCCAGACAGTGAACACTGAAGCTTTCTTT. This codes for CASSQTVNTEAFF.

The V and J genes are TRBV3-1 (or the pseudogene TRBV3-2) and TRBJ2-2; D is unresolved. V dropped 1 base and J dropped 1 base, with 10 bases sitting between them. CDR1 is LGHDT and CDR2 is YNNKEL in the germline V gene (reference sequence). This CDR3 region has 16 residues. The CDR3 loop is CASSQGGRLNTGELFF. CDR3 DNA sequence: TGTGCCAGCAGCCAAGGAGGCAGATTGAACACCGGGGAGCTGTTTTTT.

The chain employs TRBV23-1 and TRBJ2-5, with 7 bases identical to TRBD1. TRBV23-1 is an ORF for which the function is uncertain. V shed 6 bases, J shed 2 bases, and the junction held 6 bases outside the gene matches. The length of the CDR3 is 14 residues. In DNA form, the CDR3 reads TGCGCCAGCAGCCAGGGGACAGAACAAGAGACCCAGTACTTC. This encodes CASSQGTEQETQYF.

The chain has TRBV11-2 and TRBJ2-7; D unresolved. This CDR3 has 13 amino acids. Trimming cost V 1 base and J 2 bases, with 6 bases left between them. Per germline, CDR1 SGHAT and CDR2 FQNNGV. The CDR3 DNA is TGTGCCAGCAGCTTAGGCCCTACCTACGAGCAGTACTTC. Its translation: CASSLGPTYEQYF.

This clone was seen just once. The CDR3 sequence: CASSLSGGRTINYGYTF. The CDR3 DNA reads TGTGCCAGCAGCCTTTCAGGGGGCCGAACCATTAACTATGGCTACACCTTC. The genes are TRBV5-4 and TRBJ1-2, with TRBD1 matching over 8 bases. The CDR3 is 17 residues long. Germline CDR1 SGHNT, CDR2 YYREEE (reference sequence). With 4 bases clipped from V and 1 base from J, the junction kept 12 bases outside the gene matches. The full variable domain, its missing parts supplied by reference TRBV5-4 and TRBJ1-2, is ETGVTQSPTHLIKTRGQQVTLRCSSQSGHNTVSWYQQALGQGPQFIFQYYREEENGRGNFPPRFSGLQFPNYSSELNVNALELDDSALYLCASSLSGGRTINYGYTFGSGTRLTVV.

This chain joins TRBV6-6 and TRBJ1-6; D unclear. Trimming cost V 7 bases and J 9 bases, with 16 bases left between them. The CDR3 length is 14 residues. CDR1 is MNHNY and CDR2 is SVGAGI in the germline V gene (reference sequence). CDR3 sequence (DNA): TGTGCCAGCACCCCGAGGGTTGAGAGTTCACCCCTCCACTTT. Residues: CASTPRVESSPLHF.

The CDR3 is CASSFNYEQYF. The CDR3 DNA is TGTGCCAGCAGCTTTAACTACGAGCAGTACTTC. This chain links TRBV5-4 with TRBJ2-7; no definite D call. The CDR3 is 11 amino acids. Germline V gene sequence: CDR1 SGHNT, CDR2 YYREEE (reference sequence). The V end was cut by 2 bases, the J end by 3 bases, with 3 bases between.

V gene TRBV6-6 combines with J gene TRBJ2-5; tentative D call: TRBD1 (6 bases). The V gene lost 3 bases and the J gene lost 5 bases, with 13 bases spanning the gap. CDR3 size: 14 residues. Germline loops: CDR1 MNHNY, CDR2 SVGAGI (reference sequence). The CDR3 reads CASSYVIRGETQYF. The DNA for the CDR3 is TGTGCCAGCAGTTATGTAATCAGGGGTGAGACCCAGTACTTC.

This clone came up once. This chain links TRBV30 with TRBJ1-5; weak D call: TRBD1 (6 bases). The CDR3 totals 15 residues. V was trimmed by 2 bases and J by 3 bases, leaving 14 bases between them. Germline-derived CDR1 and CDR2 are GTSNPN and SVGIG (reference sequence). The CDR3: CAWSYTGSSNQPQHF. CDR3 DNA: TGTGCCTGGAGTTACACAGGGTCCTCCAATCAGCCCCAGCATTTT. Together with reference TRBV30 and TRBJ1-5, the CDR3 gives the full variable domain: SQTIHQWPATLVQPVGSPLSLECTVEGTSNPNLYWYRQAAGRGLQLLFYSVGIGQISSEVPQNLSASRPQDRQFILSSKKLLLSDSGFYLCAWSYTGSSNQPQHFGDGTRLSIL.

The genes are TRBV10-2 and TRBJ1-1, with TRBD1 identical over 9 bases. V lost 0 bases to trimming and J lost 10 bases; unmatched junction nucleotides: 9. Germline V CDR1 and CDR2: WSHSY, SAAADI. This CDR3 comprises 15 residues. CDR3 coding DNA: TGCGCCAGCAGTGAGTCGGGTGGACAGGGGAGAAGAGCTTTCTTT. Its protein is CASSESGGQGRRAFF.

This chain uses TRBV6-5 with TRBJ2-1; 10 positions agree with TRBD2. The V and J ends lost 6 bases and 4 bases, in that order; junction bases with no gene match: 6. The CDR3 has 15 residues. CDR1 and CDR2 from the germline V gene are MNHEY and SVGAGI. DNA for the CDR3: TGTGCCAGCAGCCTCGGACTAGCGGTTTACAATGAGCAGTTCTTC. It encodes CASSLGLAVYNEQFF.

The chain has TRBV6-2 or TRBV6-3 and TRBJ1-6; possible D gene TRBD1, 5 bases. Germline-derived CDR1 and CDR2 are MNHEY and SVGEGT. Trimming removed 4 bases at V and 10 bases at J, with 17 bases between. The CDR3 contains 15 residues. As DNA, the CDR3 is TGTGCCAGCAGTTCCCGGGGGTTGTCCCGGTCACCCCTCCACTTT. Translating gives CASSSRGLSRSPLHF.

In its sample, this clone was seen once. The rearrangement uses TRBV11-3 and TRBJ2-1; D not certain. Germline V CDR1 and CDR2: SGHNT, YENEEA. The V end lost 2 bases, the J end lost 5 bases, and 7 bases lay between the germline ends. The CDR3 is 13 amino acids. The CDR3 here is CASSLSIHNEQFF. In DNA, the CDR3 is TGTGCCAGCAGCTTATCCATTCACAATGAGCAGTTCTTC. Combining the CDR3 with reference TRBV11-3 and TRBJ2-1 gives the whole variable domain EAGVVQSPRYKIIEKKQPVAFWCNPISGHNTLYWYLQNLGQGPELLIRYENEEAVDDSQLPKDRFSAERLKGVDSTLKIQPAELGDSAVYLCASSLSIHNEQFFGPGTRLTVL.

The chain links TRBV7-3 to TRBJ2-5; 10 positions agree with TRBD2. The CDR3 has 15 residues. Germline CDR1 and CDR2: SGHTA and FQGTGA. The V and J ends lost 5 bases and 4 bases, in that order; junction bases with no gene match: 7. The CDR3 sequence: CASSAGSGGPETQYF. CDR3 DNA: TGTGCCAGCAGCGCGGGTAGCGGGGGGCCAGAGACCCAGTACTTC.

The CDR3 sequence: CASGLRGTDTQYF. CDR3 bases: TGTGCTAGCGGTCTCAGGGGCACAGATACGCAGTATTTT. The chain recombines TRBV7-7 with TRBJ2-3; weak D call: TRBD2 (6 bases). The length of the CDR3 is 13 residues. The V gene's germline CDR1 is SSHAT and CDR2 FNYEAQ (reference sequence).

The genes are TRBV2 and TRBJ2-5, with 7 bases fitting TRBD2. The length of the CDR3 is 14 residues. CDR1 and CDR2 from the germline V gene are SNHLY and FYNNEI. Trimming took 2 bases from V and 7 from J; bases not matched to a gene: 7. CDR3 amino acids: CASSEQAGGGTQYF. Written as DNA, the CDR3 is TGTGCCAGCAGTGAACAGGCCGGCGGGGGGACCCAGTACTTC.